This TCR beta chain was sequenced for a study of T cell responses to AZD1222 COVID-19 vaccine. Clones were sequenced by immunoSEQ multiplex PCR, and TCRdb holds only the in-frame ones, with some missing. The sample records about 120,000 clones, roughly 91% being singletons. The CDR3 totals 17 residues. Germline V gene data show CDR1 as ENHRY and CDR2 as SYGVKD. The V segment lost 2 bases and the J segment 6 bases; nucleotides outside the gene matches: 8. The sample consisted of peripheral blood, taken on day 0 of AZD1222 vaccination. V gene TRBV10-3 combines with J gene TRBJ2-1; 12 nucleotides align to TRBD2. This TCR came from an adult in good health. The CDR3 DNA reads TGTGCCATCAGTGAGAACCGACTAGCGGGAGACCTCAATGAGCAGTTCTTC. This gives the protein CAISENRLAGDLNEQFF.